This passage covers 21 T cell receptor beta chains from one sample sequenced in a study of blood T cell repertoires in COVID-19. Data came from immunoSEQ multiplex PCR; TCRdb stores just in-frame clones and leaves some out. The sample yields approximately 50,000 clones, roughly 84% seen once. Specimen: peripheral blood. Receptors were obtained from a man aged 50 to 59 with active COVID-19.

This chain joins TRBV7-2 and TRBJ2-5, with D uncertain. V was clipped by 3 bases and J by 2 bases, with 13 bases between them. The CDR3 covers 15 residues. Germline V gives CDR1 SGHTA, CDR2 FQGNSA. The CDR3 is CASSFQLDAQETQYF. In DNA, the CDR3 is TGTGCCAGCAGCTTCCAACTTGATGCTCAAGAGACCCAGTACTTC.

V usage is TRBV15 and J usage is TRBJ2-3; 13 bases agree with TRBD2. CDR1 and CDR2 from the germline V gene are LNHNV and YYDKDF (reference sequence). V trimming: 1 base; J trimming: 3 bases; junction bases outside the gene matches: 4. The CDR3 loop spans 17 amino acids. Here the CDR3 reads CATSRAGLAGATDTQYF. In nucleotides, the CDR3 is TGTGCCACCAGCAGAGCAGGACTAGCGGGAGCGACAGATACGCAGTATTTT.

The V and J genes are TRBV7-2 and TRBJ1-5; the D is unclear. Trimming shortened V by 4 bases and J by 4 bases, and 11 bases separated the two germline ends. The germline V gene encodes CDR1 SGHTA and CDR2 FQGNSA. This CDR3 spans 14 amino acids. CDR3 protein: CASSSDGINQPQHF. The CDR3 DNA is TGTGCCAGCAGCTCGGACGGGATTAATCAGCCCCAGCATTTT.

The chain combines TRBV5-1 with TRBJ2-6, with D unresolved. This CDR3 is built from 16 residues. V shed 0 bases and J shed 0 bases, with 7 bases lying between them. The V gene's germline CDR1 is SGHRS and CDR2 YFSETQ. DNA of the CDR3: TGCGCCAGCAGCTTGGACTTCAACTCTGGGGCCAACGTCCTGACTTTC. Amino acids: CASSLDFNSGANVLTF.

The rearrangement joins TRBV19 to TRBJ2-5; D may be TRBD2 (7 bases). V lost 4 bases and J 3 bases, leaving 12 bases between the germline ends. Germline values: CDR1 LNHDA, CDR2 SQIVND (reference sequence). The CDR3 covers 14 residues. This chain's CDR3 is CASSKRDTKETQYF. CDR3 in DNA: TGTGCCAGTAGTAAGCGGGACACTAAAGAGACCCAGTACTTC. Full variable domain (remainder filled in from reference TRBV19 and TRBJ2-5): DGGITQSPKYLFRKEGQNVTLSCEQNLNHDAMYWYRQDPGQGLRLIYYSQIVNDFQKGDIAEGYSVSREKKESFPLTVTSAQKNPTAFYLCASSKRDTKETQYFGPGTRLLVL.

The V call is TRBV5-6, the J call TRBJ1-1; 7 nucleotides align to TRBD1. This CDR3 is built from 13 residues. Trimming cost V 2 bases and J 8 bases; bases outside gene matches: 6. Germline CDR1 is SGHDT and CDR2 is YYEEEE. The DNA for the CDR3 is TGTGCCAGCAGCTTCGGGACAGCTGCCGAAGCTTTCTTT. It translates to CASSFGTAAEAFF.

The rearrangement joins TRBV28 to TRBJ2-7; 9 nucleotides align to TRBD2. Germline CDR1 and CDR2: MDHEN and SYDVKM. CDR3 length equals 15 residues. With V trimmed by 4 bases and J by 4 bases, 8 bases remained unmatched. CDR3 protein: CASSSETSGYYEQYF. The CDR3 DNA reads as TGTGCCAGCAGTTCCGAAACTAGCGGGTATTACGAGCAGTACTTC.

The chain couples TRBV7-2 to TRBJ2-1; TRBD1 might be the D (7 bases). Trimming left V 2 bases short and J 3 bases short, with 14 bases between. The CDR3 length is 16 residues. Per germline, CDR1 SGHTA and CDR2 FQGNSA. CDR3 region: CASSLSRGDSYNEQFF. The CDR3 nucleotides read TGTGCCAGCAGCTTATCGAGGGGGGACAGCTACAATGAGCAGTTCTTC.

The rearrangement uses TRBV7-3 and TRBJ2-1; 13 bases are a match to TRBD2. Unmatched junction bases numbered 5, after V lost 3 bases and J lost 6 bases. The CDR3 contains 16 residues. CDR1 is SGHTA and CDR2 is FQGTGA in the germline V gene. The CDR3 sequence is CASSLGRTSGSNEQFF. The CDR3 nucleotides read TGTGCCAGCAGCTTGGGGAGGACTAGCGGGAGCAATGAGCAGTTCTTC.

This chain connects TRBV19 to TRBJ1-5; TRBD1 is a possible D gene (6 bases). CDR3 size: 14 residues. V shed 3 bases and J shed 0 bases, with 6 bases lying between them. Germline loops: CDR1 LNHDA, CDR2 SQIVND (reference sequence). DNA of the CDR3: TGTGCCAGTAGTATGGACAGTAGCAATCAGCCCCAGCATTTT. Protein: CASSMDSSNQPQHF.

J is TRBJ1-5 and V is TRBV2; 9 bases are a match to TRBD1. From germline, CDR1 is SNHLY and CDR2 FYNNEI. The CDR3 spans 14 residues. Unmatched junction bases numbered 8, after V lost 6 bases and J lost 8 bases. The CDR3 DNA follows: TGTGCCAGCAGCGGGGGGGACAGGGTGAAGCCCCAGCATTTT. It specifies CASSGGDRVKPQHF.

This rearrangement joins TRBV6-2 or TRBV6-3 to TRBJ2-4, with 8 bases lining up with TRBD2. Germline CDR1 reads MNHEY; CDR2 reads SVGEGT. The CDR3 consists of 19 residues. V shed 4 bases and J 0 bases; nucleotides not matched to a gene: 14. CDR3 nucleotides: TGTGCCAGCAGTTTTGGTAGCGGGATGCCTGAGATAGCCAAAAACATTCAGTACTTC. Its translation: CASSFGSGMPEIAKNIQYF.

The rearrangement uses TRBV2 and TRBJ1-6; 12 bases are a match to TRBD1. The length of the CDR3 is 14 residues. The J segment lost 11 bases and the V segment lost 5 bases, leaving 4 bases of the junction unmatched. Germline V gene lookup returns CDR1 SNHLY and CDR2 FYNNEI. For the CDR3, the DNA is TGTGCCAGCAGTCGGGACAGGGGGCGGACACCCCTCCACTTT. Its protein is CASSRDRGRTPLHF. Combining the CDR3 with reference TRBV2 and TRBJ1-6 gives the whole variable domain EPEVTQTPSHQVTQMGQEVILRCVPISNHLYFYWYRQILGQKVEFLVSFYNNEISEKSEIFDDQFSVERPDGSNFTLKIRSTKLEDSAMYFCASSRDRGRTPLHFGNGTRLTVT.

The rearrangement joins TRBV7-2 to TRBJ1-2; D remains ambiguous. This CDR3 has 13 residues. V was cut by 3 bases and J by 9 bases, with 14 bases left in between. Germline V lookup: CDR1 SGHTA, CDR2 FQGNSA. This CDR3 reads CASSFDQTSSYTF. Written as DNA, the CDR3 is TGTGCCAGCAGCTTTGACCAGACTAGTAGCTACACCTTC. Drawing the rest from reference TRBV7-2 and TRBJ1-2, the complete variable domain is GAGVSQSPSNKVTEKGKDVELRCDPISGHTALYWYRQSLGQGLEFLIYFQGNSAPDKSGLPSDRFSAERTGGSVSTLTIQRTQQEDSAVYLCASSFDQTSSYTFGSGTRLTVV.

V gene TRBV4-3 combines with J gene TRBJ2-1, with D possibly TRBD2 on 6 matching bases. Germline V gene sequence: CDR1 LGHNA, CDR2 YSLEER. With 1 base removed from V and 8 bases from J, the gap between germline ends came to 9 bases. The CDR3 runs 13 residues. The CDR3 loop reads CASSQVGGDEQFF. The CDR3 DNA reads TGCGCCAGCAGCCAAGTCGGCGGGGATGAGCAGTTCTTC.

V and J are TRBV7-9 and TRBJ2-3; D is unresolved. The V end lost 1 base, the J end lost 0 bases, and 8 bases lay between the germline ends. The V gene's germline CDR1 is SEHNR and CDR2 FQNEAQ (reference sequence). The CDR3 loop spans 15 amino acids. The CDR3 loop is CASSLGTASTDTQYF. The CDR3 coding sequence is TGTGCCAGCAGCTTAGGAACAGCTAGCACAGATACGCAGTATTTT.

CDR3 nucleotide sequence: TGTGCCAGCAGTTTTTCAGGGGGCGCGCGTCAGCCCCAGCATTTT. Encoded protein: CASSFSGGARQPQHF. The J gene is TRBJ1-5, the V gene TRBV28; 8 bases align to TRBD1. Trimming cost V 3 bases and J 6 bases; bases outside gene matches: 7. There are 15 residues in the CDR3. The germline gives CDR1 MDHEN, CDR2 SYDVKM.

This clone was recorded a few times. The V gene is TRBV6-5, the J gene TRBJ1-2; D ambiguous. V shed 6 bases and J shed 0 bases, with 14 bases lying between them. Germline lookup yields CDR1 MNHEY and CDR2 SVGAGI. CDR3 length equals 15 residues. The CDR3 nucleotides are TGTGCCAGCAGGACCGCTACGGGAGCTAACTATGGCTACACCTTC. The encoded protein is CASRTATGANYGYTF.

The rearrangement links TRBV5-1 to TRBJ1-2; D unclear. The CDR3 runs to 15 residues. The germline V gene has CDR1 SGHRS and CDR2 YFSETQ. V was clipped by 5 bases and J by 2 bases, with 16 bases between them. The DNA of the CDR3 is TGCGCCAGCAGTCCCATCCCTGAGGGAAACTATGGCTACACCTTC. Translation: CASSPIPEGNYGYTF.

The chain is built from TRBV27 and TRBJ2-7; 10 positions match TRBD1. With V trimmed by 6 bases and J by 4 bases, 6 bases remained unmatched. The CDR3 covers 14 residues. Looked up from germline, CDR1 is MNHEY and CDR2 is SMNVEV (reference sequence). CDR3 DNA: TGTGCCAGCAGCCCGGGACAGGGGCGTTACGAGCAGTACTTC. It translates to CASSPGQGRYEQYF.

The chain links TRBV27 to TRBJ2-7, with TRBD1 matching over 7 bases. V lost 2 bases and J lost 1; bases outside the gene matches: 5. The germline V gene encodes CDR1 MNHEY and CDR2 SMNVEV (reference sequence). The CDR3 contains 15 residues. CDR3 in amino acids: CASSLKGALSYEQYF. For the CDR3, the DNA is TGTGCCAGCAGTTTAAAGGGGGCCCTATCCTACGAGCAGTACTTC.